This T cell receptor beta chain derives from a study of blood T cell repertoires in COVID-19. Data came from immunoSEQ multiplex PCR; TCRdb stores just in-frame clones and leaves some out. This repertoire shows about 58,000 clones, approximately 89% found once; its top ten account for 13% to 15%. The sample holds a few counts of this clone. The CDR3 has 12 amino acids. Trimming stripped 5 bases from V and 2 bases from J, with 5 bases between. Germline V gene lookup returns CDR1 SGHVS and CDR2 FQNEAQ. The genes are TRBV7-8 and TRBJ2-3, with D unresolved. Material for sequencing was peripheral blood. This TCR derives from a woman in her fifties or sixties with active COVID-19. In DNA form, the CDR3 reads TGTGCCAGCAGCACAAACACAGATACGCAGTATTTT. Its protein is CASSTNTDTQYF.